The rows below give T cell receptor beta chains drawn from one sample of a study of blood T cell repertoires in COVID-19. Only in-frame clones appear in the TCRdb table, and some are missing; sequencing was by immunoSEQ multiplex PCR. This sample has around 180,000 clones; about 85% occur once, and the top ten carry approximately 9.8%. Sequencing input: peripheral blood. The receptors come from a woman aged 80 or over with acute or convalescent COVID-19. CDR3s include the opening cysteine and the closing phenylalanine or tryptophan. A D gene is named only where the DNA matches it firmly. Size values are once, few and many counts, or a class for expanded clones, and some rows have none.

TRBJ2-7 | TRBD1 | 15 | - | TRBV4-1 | CASSRWTGDPNEQYF | TGCGCCAGCAGCCGCTGGACAGGGGACCCCAACGAGCAGTACTTC
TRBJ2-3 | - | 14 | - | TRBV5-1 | CASSPVSSTDTQYF | TGCGCCAGCAGCCCCGTTTCTAGCACAGATACGCAGTATTTT
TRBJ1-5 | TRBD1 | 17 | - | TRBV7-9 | CASSYLPGQVSNQPQHF | TGTGCCAGCAGCTACCTCCCGGGACAGGTAAGCAATCAGCCCCAGCATTTT
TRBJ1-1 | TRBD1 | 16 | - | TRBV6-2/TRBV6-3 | CASSQIPGQVNTEAFF | TGTGCCAGCAGTCAGATTCCGGGACAGGTTAACACTGAAGCTTTCTTT
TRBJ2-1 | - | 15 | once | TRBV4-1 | CASSQGLRSYNEQFF | TGCGCCAGCAGCCAAGGACTGCGCTCCTACAATGAGCAGTTCTTC
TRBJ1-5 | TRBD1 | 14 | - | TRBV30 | CAWSKGQGLQPQHF | TGTGCCTGGAGTAAGGGACAGGGGTTGCAGCCCCAGCATTTT
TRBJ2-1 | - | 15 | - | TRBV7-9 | CASSSRGVSYNEQFF | TGTGCCAGCAGCTCCAGGGGGGTCTCCTACAATGAGCAGTTCTTC
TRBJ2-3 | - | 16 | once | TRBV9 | CASSVVAYGVGDTQYF | TGTGCCAGCAGCGTAGTGGCGTACGGGGTTGGGGATACGCAGTATTTT
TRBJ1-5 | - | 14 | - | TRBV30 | CAWSVGGSDQPQHF | TGTGCCTGGAGTGTAGGGGGATCAGACCAGCCCCAGCATTTT
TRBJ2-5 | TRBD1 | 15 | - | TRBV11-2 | CASSLAGGRGETQYF | TGTGCCAGCAGCTTAGCAGGGGGTAGGGGAGAGACCCAGTACTTC
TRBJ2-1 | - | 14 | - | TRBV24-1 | CATSDLSRGNEQFF | TGTGCCACCAGTGATCTCTCAAGGGGCAATGAGCAGTTCTTC
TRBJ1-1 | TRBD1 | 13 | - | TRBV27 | CASSLQGRTEAFF | TGTGCCAGCAGTCTACAGGGGAGGACTGAAGCTTTCTTT
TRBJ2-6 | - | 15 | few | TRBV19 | CASSNQGPGANVLTF | TGTGCCAGTAGTAATCAGGGTCCTGGGGCCAACGTCCTGACTTTC
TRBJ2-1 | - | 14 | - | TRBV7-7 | CASSLDTAFNEQFF | TGTGCCAGCAGCTTAGACACAGCCTTCAATGAGCAGTTCTTC
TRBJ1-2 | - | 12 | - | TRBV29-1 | CSVEEPGWGYTF | TGCAGCGTTGAAGAGCCGGGGTGGGGCTACACCTTC
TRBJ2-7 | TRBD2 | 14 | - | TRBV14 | CASSQVAGKYEQYF | TGTGCCAGCAGCCAAGTAGCGGGAAAATACGAGCAGTACTTC
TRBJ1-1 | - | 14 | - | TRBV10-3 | CAISRDRKNTEAFF | TGTGCCATCAGTCGCGACAGGAAGAACACTGAAGCTTTCTTT
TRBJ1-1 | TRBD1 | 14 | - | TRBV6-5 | CASSYVYRGTEAFF | TGTGCCAGCAGCTACGTATACAGGGGCACTGAAGCTTTCTTT
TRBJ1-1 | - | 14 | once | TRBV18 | CASGRAGMNTEAFF | TGTGCCAGCGGGAGGGCGGGGATGAACACTGAAGCTTTCTTT
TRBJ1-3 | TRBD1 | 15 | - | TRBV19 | CASSPTGDAGNTIYF | TGTGCCAGTAGCCCAACAGGGGACGCTGGAAACACCATATATTTT
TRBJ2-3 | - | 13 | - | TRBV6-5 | CASWLGGTDTQYF | TGTGCCAGCTGGTTAGGCGGTACAGATACGCAGTATTTT
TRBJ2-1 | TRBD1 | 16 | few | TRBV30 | CAWSPMTGSSYNEQFF | TGTGCCTGGAGTCCCATGACAGGGAGCTCCTACAATGAGCAGTTCTTC
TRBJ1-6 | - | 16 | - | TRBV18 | CASSDARTGRSSPLHF | TGTGCCAGCTCCGACGCCCGAACAGGGCGGAGTTCACCCCTCCACTTT
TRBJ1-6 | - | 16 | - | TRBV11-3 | CASSAEGQSYNSPLHF | TGTGCCAGCAGCGCCGAAGGACAGTCTTATAATTCACCCCTCCACTTT
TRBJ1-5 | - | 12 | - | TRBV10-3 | CAHSDRGQPQHF | TGTGCCCACTCCGACCGGGGGCAGCCCCAGCATTTT
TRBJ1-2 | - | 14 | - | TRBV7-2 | CASSPTLGPYGYTF | TGTGCCAGCAGCCCTACTTTGGGGCCATATGGCTACACCTTC
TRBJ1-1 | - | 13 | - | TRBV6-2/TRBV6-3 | CASSWGRGTEAFF | TGTGCCAGCAGCTGGGGCCGAGGCACTGAAGCTTTCTTT
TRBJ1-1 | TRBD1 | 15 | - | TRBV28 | CASSFQGAQDTEAFF | TGTGCCAGCAGTTTCCAGGGGGCGCAGGACACTGAAGCTTTCTTT
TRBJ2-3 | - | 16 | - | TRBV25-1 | CASSDRGSVGTDTQYF | TGTGCCAGCAGTGATAGGGGCAGTGTCGGCACAGATACGCAGTATTTT
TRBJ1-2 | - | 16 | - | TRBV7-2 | CASSPSAGRANYGYTF | TGTGCCAGCAGCCCCAGTGCGGGGCGAGCTAACTATGGCTACACCTTC
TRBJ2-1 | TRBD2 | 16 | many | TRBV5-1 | CASSLEASGGYNEQFF | TGCGCCAGCAGCTTGGAGGCTAGCGGGGGGTACAATGAGCAGTTCTTC
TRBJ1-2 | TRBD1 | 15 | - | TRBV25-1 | CASLGTGDPGYGYTF | TGTGCCAGCTTGGGGACAGGGGACCCGGGCTATGGCTACACCTTC
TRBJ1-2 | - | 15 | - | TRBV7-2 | CASSSSWGGDFGYTF | TGTGCCAGCAGCTCATCGTGGGGGGGAGATTTTGGCTACACCTTC
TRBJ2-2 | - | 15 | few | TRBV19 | CASNETPGVPGELFF | TGTGCCAGTAATGAAACCCCAGGGGTCCCCGGGGAGCTGTTTTTT
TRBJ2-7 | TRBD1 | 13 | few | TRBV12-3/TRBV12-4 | CASRRQGSYEQYF | TGTGCCAGCAGAAGACAGGGCTCCTACGAGCAGTACTTC
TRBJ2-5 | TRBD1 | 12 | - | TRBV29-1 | CSHGQGKETQYF | TGCAGCCATGGACAGGGGAAAGAGACCCAGTACTTC